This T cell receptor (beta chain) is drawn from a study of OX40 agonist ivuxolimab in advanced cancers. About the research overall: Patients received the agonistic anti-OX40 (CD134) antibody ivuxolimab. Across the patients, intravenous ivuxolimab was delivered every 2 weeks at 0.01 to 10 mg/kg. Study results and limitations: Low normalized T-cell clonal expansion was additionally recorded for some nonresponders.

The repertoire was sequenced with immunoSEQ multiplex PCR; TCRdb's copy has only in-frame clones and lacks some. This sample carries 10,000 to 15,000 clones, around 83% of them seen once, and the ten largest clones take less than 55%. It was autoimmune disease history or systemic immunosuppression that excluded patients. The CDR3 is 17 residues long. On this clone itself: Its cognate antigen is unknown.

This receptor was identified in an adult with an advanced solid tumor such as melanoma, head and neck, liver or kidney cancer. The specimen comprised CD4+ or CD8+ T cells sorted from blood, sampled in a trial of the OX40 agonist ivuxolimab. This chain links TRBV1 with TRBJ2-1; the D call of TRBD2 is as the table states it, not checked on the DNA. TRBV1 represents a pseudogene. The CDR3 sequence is CTSSPGTRNEEGDEQFF. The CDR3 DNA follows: TGCACCAGCAGCCCTGGGACTAGAAATGAAGAAGGCGATGAGCAGTTCTTC.